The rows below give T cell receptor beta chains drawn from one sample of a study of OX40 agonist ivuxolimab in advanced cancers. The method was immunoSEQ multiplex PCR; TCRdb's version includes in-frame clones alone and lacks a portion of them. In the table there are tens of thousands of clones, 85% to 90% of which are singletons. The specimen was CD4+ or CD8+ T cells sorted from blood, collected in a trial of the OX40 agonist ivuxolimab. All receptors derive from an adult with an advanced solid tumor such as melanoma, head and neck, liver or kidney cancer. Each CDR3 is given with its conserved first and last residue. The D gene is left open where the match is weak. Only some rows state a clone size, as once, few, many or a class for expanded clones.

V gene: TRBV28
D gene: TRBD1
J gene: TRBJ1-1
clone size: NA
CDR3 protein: CASSPPRTGGNAFF
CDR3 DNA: TGTGCCAGCAGTCCCCCTAGGACAGGGGGCAATGCTTTCTTT

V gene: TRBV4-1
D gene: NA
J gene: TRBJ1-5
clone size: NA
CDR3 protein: CASSPRVGGYQPQHF
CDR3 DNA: TGCGCCAGCAGCCCCCGTGTAGGGGGATATCAGCCCCAGCATTTT

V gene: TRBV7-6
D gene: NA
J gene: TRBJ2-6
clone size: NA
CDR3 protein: CASSQDSSGANVLTF
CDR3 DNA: TGTGCCAGCAGCCAAGACAGCTCTGGGGCCAACGTCCTGACTTTC

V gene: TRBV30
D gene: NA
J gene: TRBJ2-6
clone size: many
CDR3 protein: CAGKPPSGANVLTF
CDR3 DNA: TGTGCCGGGAAGCCGCCCTCTGGGGCCAACGTCCTGACTTTC

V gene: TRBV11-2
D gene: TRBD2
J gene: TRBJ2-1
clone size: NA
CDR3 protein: CASSLSGRALYNEQFF
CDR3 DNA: TGTGCCAGCAGCCTTAGCGGGAGGGCCCTCTACAATGAGCAGTTCTTC

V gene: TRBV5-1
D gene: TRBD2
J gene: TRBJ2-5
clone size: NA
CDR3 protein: CASHRTSGSLETQYF
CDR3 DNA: TGCGCCAGTCACCGGACTAGCGGGAGTTTGGAGACCCAGTACTTC

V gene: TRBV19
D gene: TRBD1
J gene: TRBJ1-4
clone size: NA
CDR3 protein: CASSQTGTSEKLFF
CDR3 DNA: TGTGCCAGTAGCCAGACAGGGACTTCTGAAAAACTGTTTTTT

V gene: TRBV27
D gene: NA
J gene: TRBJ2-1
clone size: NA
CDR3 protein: CASRRGGSAFYNEQFF
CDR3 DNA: TGTGCCAGCAGGAGGGGGGGGTCGGCGTTCTACAATGAGCAGTTCTTC

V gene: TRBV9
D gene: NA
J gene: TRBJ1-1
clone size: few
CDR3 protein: CASSRSMGSTEAFF
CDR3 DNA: TGTGCCAGCAGCCGTAGTATGGGGAGCACTGAAGCTTTCTTT

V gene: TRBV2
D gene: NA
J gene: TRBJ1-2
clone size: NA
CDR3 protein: CASSITDGSKAGYTF
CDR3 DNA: TGTGCCAGCAGTATTACCGACGGAAGTAAAGCTGGCTACACCTTC

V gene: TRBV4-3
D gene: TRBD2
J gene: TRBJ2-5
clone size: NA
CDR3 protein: CASSPSGRGETQYF
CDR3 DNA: TGCGCCAGCAGCCCTAGCGGGAGAGGGGAGACCCAGTACTTC

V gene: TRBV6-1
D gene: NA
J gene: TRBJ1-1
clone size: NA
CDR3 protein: CASRQGHRATEAFF
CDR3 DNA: TGTGCCAGCAGGCAGGGGCACCGAGCCACTGAAGCTTTCTTT

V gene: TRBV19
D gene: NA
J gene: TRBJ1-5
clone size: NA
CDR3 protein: CASSIWQGGNQPQHF
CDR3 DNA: TGTGCCAGTAGTATCTGGCAGGGCGGCAATCAGCCCCAGCATTTT

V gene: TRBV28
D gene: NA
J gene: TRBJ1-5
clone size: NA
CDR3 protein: CASRRFYSNQPQHF
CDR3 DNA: TGTGCCAGCAGGAGGTTCTATAGCAATCAGCCCCAGCATTTT

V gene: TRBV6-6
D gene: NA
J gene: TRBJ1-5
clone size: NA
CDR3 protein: CASRYEGWQPQHF
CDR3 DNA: TGTGCCAGCAGATATGAGGGCTGGCAGCCCCAGCATTTT

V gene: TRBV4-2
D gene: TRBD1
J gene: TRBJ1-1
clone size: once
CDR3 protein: CASSRQGADEAFF
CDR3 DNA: TGTGCCAGCAGCCGACAGGGGGCGGATGAAGCTTTCTTT

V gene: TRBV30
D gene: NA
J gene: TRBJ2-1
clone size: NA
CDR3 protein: CAWRGASLYNEQFF
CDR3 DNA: TGTGCCTGGAGGGGGGCTTCCCTGTACAATGAGCAGTTCTTC

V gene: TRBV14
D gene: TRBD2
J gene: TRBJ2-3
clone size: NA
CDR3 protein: CASSLGLAGGPADTQYF
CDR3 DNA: TGTGCCAGCAGCCTCGGACTAGCGGGAGGGCCTGCAGATACGCAGTATTTT

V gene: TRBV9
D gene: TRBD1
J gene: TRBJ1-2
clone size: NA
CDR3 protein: CASSPKQGVGGYTF
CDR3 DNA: TGTGCCAGCAGCCCTAAACAGGGGGTTGGCGGCTACACCTTC

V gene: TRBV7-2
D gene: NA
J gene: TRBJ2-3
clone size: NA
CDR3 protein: CASSLGRGSWDTQYF
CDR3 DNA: TGTGCCAGCAGCTTAGGTCGGGGGAGTTGGGATACGCAGTATTTT

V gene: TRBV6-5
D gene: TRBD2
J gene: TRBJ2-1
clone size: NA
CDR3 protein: CASSLGLAGAGEQFF
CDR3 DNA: TGTGCCAGCAGCCTCGGACTAGCGGGAGCAGGTGAGCAGTTCTTC

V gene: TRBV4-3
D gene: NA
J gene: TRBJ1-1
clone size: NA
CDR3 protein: CASSQDSGGTEAFF
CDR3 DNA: TGCGCCAGCAGCCAAGATTCGGGAGGAACTGAAGCTTTCTTT

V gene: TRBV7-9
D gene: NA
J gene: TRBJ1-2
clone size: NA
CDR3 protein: CASSLSLQVYGYTF
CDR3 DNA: TGTGCCAGCAGCTTGTCCCTACAGGTTTATGGCTACACCTTC

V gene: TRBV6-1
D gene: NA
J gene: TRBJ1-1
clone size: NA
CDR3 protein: CASSEYRTDTEAFF
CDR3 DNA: TGTGCCAGCAGTGAATATAGGACAGACACTGAAGCTTTCTTT

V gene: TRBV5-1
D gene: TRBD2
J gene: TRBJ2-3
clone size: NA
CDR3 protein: CASSETLAALDTQYF
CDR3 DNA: TGCGCCAGCAGCGAAACACTAGCGGCACTTGATACGCAGTATTTT

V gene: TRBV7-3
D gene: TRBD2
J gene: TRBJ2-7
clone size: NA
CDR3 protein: CASSGLAVSGEQYF
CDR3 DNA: TGTGCCAGCAGTGGACTAGCGGTTTCGGGGGAGCAGTACTTC

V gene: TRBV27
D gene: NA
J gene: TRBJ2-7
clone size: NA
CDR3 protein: CASQYGGGQPYEQYF
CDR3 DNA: TGTGCCAGCCAATACGGGGGAGGACAGCCCTACGAGCAGTACTTC